This TCR beta chain was observed in a study of cytomegalovirus exposure and HLA in healthy donors. This clone was counted once. Its specificity is not known. Study-wide findings and caveats: The study recorded some 160 TCR beta chains that were cytomegalovirus-associated. An assumption of roughly uniform sequencing depth across donors underlay the presence/absence analyses.

The PCR employed 60 Vbeta primers together with 13 Jbeta primers. This table comes from immunoSEQ multiplex PCR, and its TCRdb copy is limited to in-frame clones, with some not included. The table records about 140,000 clones, 80% of them present only once. The receptor was derived from a woman aged 25-40 years in good health and CMV-seronegative. Sequencing input: PBMCs.

The CDR3 DNA is TGTGCCAGCAGCGAAGACAGGGGATACGAAGCTTTCTTT. Translation: CASSEDRGYEAFF. The chain carries TRBV7-8 and TRBJ1-1, with 8 bases identical to TRBD1. Looked up from germline, CDR1 is SGHVS and CDR2 is FQNEAQ. The CDR3 runs 13 residues. With V trimmed by 5 bases and J by 8 bases, 7 bases remained unmatched. Full variable domain (missing parts from reference TRBV7-8 and TRBJ1-1): GAGVSQSPRYKVAKRGQDVALRCDPISGHVSLFWYQQALGQGPEFLTYFQNEAQLDKSGLPSDRFFAERPEGSVSTLKIQRTQQEDSAVYLCASSEDRGYEAFFGQGTRLTVV.